One and the same sample provided the 13 T cell receptor beta chains below, sequenced in a study of response to subunit inactivated influenza vaccine. TCRdb fed the RT-PCR reads into MiXCR, producing one record per CDR3 protein. This sample has around 540,000 distinct CDR3 sequences, with 12% found just once. The sample consisted of PBMCs from blood, taken on the day of vaccination. Receptors originate from a man aged 50 to 60 who received an inactivated influenza vaccine.

This rearrangement joins TRBV7-8 to TRBJ1-6; D is possibly TRBD1 (6 bases). The CDR3 loop spans 16 amino acids. V was clipped by 1 base and J by 9 bases, with 16 bases between them. CDR1 and CDR2 (germline): SGHVS, FQNEAQ. The CDR3 coding sequence is TGTGCCAGCAGCTTAGGGGCACAGGGTATTAGTTCACCCCTCCACTTT. Translated: CASSLGAQGISSPLHF.

CDR3 coding DNA: TGTGCCAGCAGTACCGGGACAGGGGGACACGAGCAGTACTTC. Translated: CASSTGTGGHEQYF. The chain combines TRBV6-1 with TRBJ2-7; 11 positions agree with TRBD1. Per germline, CDR1 MNHNS and CDR2 SASEGT. The CDR3 consists of 14 residues. Trimming cost V 5 bases and J 5 bases; bases outside gene matches: 5.

This clonotype showed up many times. V gene TRBV30 combines with J gene TRBJ2-1; D may be TRBD2 (6 bases). Trimming removed 1 base from V and 8 bases from J, with 21 bases in between. This CDR3 has 16 amino acids. From germline, CDR1 is GTSNPN and CDR2 SVGIG (reference sequence). For the CDR3, the DNA is TGTGCCTGGAGTGATCAATGGGCGGGACCCCACTATGAGCAGTTCTTC. Translated: CAWSDQWAGPHYEQFF.

This rearrangement joins TRBV7-9 to TRBJ2-2; TRBD1 matches at 10 bases. The V segment lost 5 bases and the J segment 7 bases; nucleotides outside the gene matches: 13. Germline V lookup: CDR1 SEHNR, CDR2 FQNEAQ (reference sequence). This CDR3 region has 17 residues. The CDR3 DNA sequence: TGTGCCAGCAGCCCAAGGAGTGACAGGGGGCATAGCGGGGAGCTGTTTTTT. Its protein product is CASSPRSDRGHSGELFF.

Only a few counts were recorded for this clonotype. The gene calls are TRBV6-5 and TRBJ2-5; D unresolved. Germline values: CDR1 MNHEY, CDR2 SVGAGI. Between the trimmed V and J ends, which lost 2 bases and 1 base, there was a span of 11 bases. The CDR3 is made up of 15 amino acids. The CDR3 here is CASSYTVTPQETQYF. The CDR3 bases are TGTGCCAGCAGTTACACAGTCACCCCCCAAGAGACCCAGTACTTC.

There are many counts of this clonotype. The V call is TRBV6-1, the J call TRBJ2-7, with TRBD1 matching 7 bases. Trimming at V came to 5 bases and at J to 6 bases, leaving 13 bases not matched to a gene. The CDR3 has 15 amino acids. In germline, CDR1 is MNHNS, CDR2 SASEGT. The CDR3 reads CASSSRDSSFGEQYF. In DNA form, the CDR3 reads TGTGCCAGCAGTAGCCGGGACAGCTCCTTTGGCGAGCAGTACTTC.

This clonotype has just a few counts. CDR3 loop: CASSPDINEQFF. DNA for the CDR3: TGTGCCAGCAGTCCTGACATCAATGAGCAGTTCTTC. The rearrangement uses TRBV12-3 or TRBV12-4 and TRBJ2-1, with unresolved D. The length of the CDR3 is 12 residues. Trimming took off 5 bases at V and 6 bases at J, with 8 bases between the two ends.

The chain recombines TRBV20-1 with TRBJ1-1; 7 nucleotides agree with TRBD1. Germline-derived CDR1 and CDR2 are DFQATT and SNEGSKA (reference sequence). V lost 7 bases to trimming and J lost 0 bases; unmatched junction nucleotides: 5. The CDR3 is 13 residues long. CDR3 DNA: TGCAGTGTTACACAGGGGTTGAACACTGAAGCTTTCTTT. This gives the protein CSVTQGLNTEAFF.

This clonotype was found a few times. The CDR3, as DNA: TGTGCCAGCAGCTTAGTGGGCAGGGCTAACTATGGCTACACCTTC. The encoded protein is CASSLVGRANYGYTF. The genes are TRBV7-9 and TRBJ1-2, with D maybe TRBD1 (5 bases). Germline loops: CDR1 SEHNR, CDR2 FQNEAQ (reference sequence). Trimming pared 1 base from V and 0 bases from J, leaving 9 bases between. This CDR3 spans 15 amino acids.

This CDR3 is CASSRRLAGSYEQYF. CDR3 nucleotides: TGTGCCAGCAGCCGGAGACTAGCGGGCTCCTACGAGCAGTACTTC. V is TRBV7-2 and J is TRBJ2-7; 10 nucleotides line up with TRBD2. V was clipped by 5 bases and J by 0 bases; unmatched bases: 4. This CDR3 is 15 amino acids long. CDR1 is SGHTA and CDR2 is FQGNSA in the germline V gene.

This clonotype was detected only a few times. This chain joins TRBV4-2 and TRBJ1-6, with a weak D call TRBD1 (5 bases). The CDR3 is made up of 15 amino acids. Between the trimmed V and J ends, which lost 2 bases and 10 bases, there was a span of 15 bases. The germline CDR1 and CDR2 sequences are LGHNA and YNFKEQ. The CDR3 DNA follows: TGTGCCAGCAGCCAAAATCCCTCAGGGAACTCACCCCTCCACTTT. Protein sequence: CASSQNPSGNSPLHF.

This chain joins TRBV28 and TRBJ2-1; 14 nucleotides agree with TRBD2. Germline V gives CDR1 MDHEN, CDR2 SYDVKM. The CDR3 runs 18 residues. Unmatched junction bases numbered 7, after V lost 5 bases and J lost 1 base. The DNA of the CDR3 is TGTGCCAGCAGTATCGGACTAGCGGGGGGATTTTCCTACAATGAGCAGTTCTTC. It specifies CASSIGLAGGFSYNEQFF. The full variable domain, in which reference TRBV28 and TRBJ2-1 provide the parts outside the CDR3, is DVKVTQSSRYLVKRTGEKVFLECVQDMDHENMFWYRQDPGLGLRLIYFSYDVKMKEKGDIPEGYSVSREKKERFSLILESASTNQTSMYLCASSIGLAGGFSYNEQFFGPGTRLTVL.

The gene calls are TRBV12-3 or TRBV12-4 and TRBJ2-7, with D maybe TRBD1 (6 bases). V was cut by 6 bases and J by 4 bases, with 16 bases left in between. The CDR3 extends over 14 amino acids. The CDR3 DNA reads TGTGCCAGCAGGAAGGGGGTTCTTCAATACGAGCAGTACTTC. As protein: CASRKGVLQYEQYF.